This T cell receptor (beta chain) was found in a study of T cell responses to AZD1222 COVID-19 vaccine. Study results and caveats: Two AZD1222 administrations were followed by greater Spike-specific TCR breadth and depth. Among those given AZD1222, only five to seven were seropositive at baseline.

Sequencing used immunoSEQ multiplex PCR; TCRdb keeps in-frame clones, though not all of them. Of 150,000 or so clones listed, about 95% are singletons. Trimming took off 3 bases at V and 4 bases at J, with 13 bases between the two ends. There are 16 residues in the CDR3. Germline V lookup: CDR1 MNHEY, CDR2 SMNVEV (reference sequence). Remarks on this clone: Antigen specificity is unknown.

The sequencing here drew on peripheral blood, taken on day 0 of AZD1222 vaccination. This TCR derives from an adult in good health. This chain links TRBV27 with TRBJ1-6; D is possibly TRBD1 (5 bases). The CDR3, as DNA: TGTGCCAGCAGTTTGGGTTTGGGGGGTTATAATTCACCCCTCCACTTT. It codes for CASSLGLGGYNSPLHF.